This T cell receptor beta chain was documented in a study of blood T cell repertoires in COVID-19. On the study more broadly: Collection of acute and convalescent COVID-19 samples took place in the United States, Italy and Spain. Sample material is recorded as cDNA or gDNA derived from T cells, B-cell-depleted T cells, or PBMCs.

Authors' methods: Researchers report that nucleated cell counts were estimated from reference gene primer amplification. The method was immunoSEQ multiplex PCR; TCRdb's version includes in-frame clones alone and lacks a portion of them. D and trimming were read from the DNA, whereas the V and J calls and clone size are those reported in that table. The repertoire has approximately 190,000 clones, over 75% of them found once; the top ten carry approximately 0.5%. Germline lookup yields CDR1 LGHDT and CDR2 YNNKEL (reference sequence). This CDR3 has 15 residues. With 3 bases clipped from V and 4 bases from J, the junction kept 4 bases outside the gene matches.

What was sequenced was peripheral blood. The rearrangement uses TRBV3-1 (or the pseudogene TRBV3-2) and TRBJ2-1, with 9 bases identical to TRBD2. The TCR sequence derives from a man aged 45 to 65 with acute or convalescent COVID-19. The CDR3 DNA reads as TGTGCCAGCAGCCAGGGGACTAGCTTGTACAATGAGCAGTTCTTC. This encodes CASSQGTSLYNEQFF.